The 21 T cell receptor beta chains below come from one sample, sequenced in a study of blood T cell repertoires in COVID-19. Produced via immunoSEQ multiplex PCR; TCRdb's table is partial and in-frame only. The sample holds under 150,000 clones, 75% to 90% seen once. Sequencing was carried out using peripheral blood. These receptors all come from a woman aged 55-69 years with COVID-19, enrolled during active disease.

This clone was detected once. The chain uses TRBV3-1 (or the pseudogene TRBV3-2) and TRBJ2-2, with D perhaps matching TRBD1 (6 bases). The CDR3 is made up of 14 amino acids. The V end was cut by 3 bases, the J end by 5 bases, with 10 bases between. CDR1 is LGHDT, CDR2 YNNKEL, per germline (reference sequence). The CDR3, as DNA: TGTGCCAGCAGCCACAGGGGCTCGACCGGGGAGCTGTTTTTT. Encoded protein: CASSHRGSTGELFF.

The chain employs TRBV19 and TRBJ1-5, with 9 bases fitting TRBD1. Germline V gene lookup returns CDR1 LNHDA and CDR2 SQIVND (reference sequence). The V and J ends lost 8 bases and 6 bases, in that order; junction bases with no gene match: 5. This CDR3 region has 13 residues. Here the CDR3 reads CASRDRVFQPQHF. DNA of the CDR3: TGTGCCAGTCGGGACAGGGTTTTTCAGCCCCAGCATTTT. Filled out from reference TRBV19 and TRBJ1-5, the complete variable domain reads DGGITQSPKYLFRKEGQNVTLSCEQNLNHDAMYWYRQDPGQGLRLIYYSQIVNDFQKGDIAEGYSVSREKKESFPLTVTSAQKNPTAFYLCASRDRVFQPQHFGDGTRLSIL.

V usage is TRBV5-4 and J usage is TRBJ1-6; TRBD1 agrees at 7 bases. The CDR3 has 15 residues. CDR1 and CDR2 (germline): SGHNT, YYREEE (reference sequence). Trimming cost V 0 bases and J 6 bases; bases outside gene matches: 3. CDR3 nucleotides: TGTGCCAGCAGCTTGGCTGGACAGGTTAATTCACCCCTCCACTTT. This gives the protein CASSLAGQVNSPLHF.

The rearrangement joins TRBV28 to TRBJ1-2, with 10 bases that match TRBD1. Germline CDR1 reads MDHEN; CDR2 reads SYDVKM. This CDR3 contains 15 residues. Trimming at V came to 6 bases and at J to 3 bases, leaving 7 bases not matched to a gene. The CDR3 reads CASSNGGQGYYGYTF. The CDR3 nucleotides read TGTGCCAGCAGCAACGGGGGACAGGGGTACTATGGCTACACCTTC.

There are a few counts of this clone. The chain links TRBV11-2 to TRBJ1-1; D may be TRBD1 (6 bases). V lost 6 bases and J 0 bases, leaving 14 bases between the germline ends. The CDR3 loop spans 15 amino acids. The germline gives CDR1 SGHAT, CDR2 FQNNGV. The CDR3 coding sequence is TGTGCCAGCAGACCGTCAGGGGAGATGAACACTGAAGCTTTCTTT. This encodes CASRPSGEMNTEAFF.

The rearrangement uses TRBV7-2 and TRBJ2-5; D is ambiguous. CDR3 size: 12 residues. V lost 3 bases and J lost 6, with 8 bases in between. Germline CDR1 and CDR2: SGHTA and FQGNSA. CDR3 in DNA: TGTGCCAGCAGCTTGTCTTTCCAGACCCAGTACTTC. It codes for CASSLSFQTQYF.

The rearrangement links TRBV19 to TRBJ1-2, with D possibly TRBD1 on 5 matching bases. Per germline, CDR1 LNHDA and CDR2 SQIVND (reference sequence). The CDR3 sequence is 14 residues long. Trimming left V 5 bases short and J 2 bases short, with 12 bases between. The CDR3 loop is CASSPGDRNYGYTF. In DNA, the CDR3 is TGTGCCAGTAGTCCGGGCGACAGAAACTATGGCTACACCTTC.

This chain links TRBV7-9 with TRBJ1-4; 10 bases are a match to TRBD1. Germline values: CDR1 SEHNR, CDR2 FQNEAQ (reference sequence). Trimming cost V 4 bases and J 6 bases; bases outside gene matches: 2. This CDR3 region has 14 residues. CDR3 in DNA: TGTGCCAGCAGCTACGGGACAGGGGATGAAAAACTGTTTTTT. It specifies CASSYGTGDEKLFF.

The J gene is TRBJ1-2, the V gene TRBV12-3 or TRBV12-4; weak D call: TRBD1 (5 bases). Trimming removed 2 bases from V and 6 bases from J, with 7 bases in between. This CDR3 is built from 12 residues. In nucleotides, the CDR3 is TGTGCCAGCAGTTTATGGGGGGATGGCTACACCTTC. Protein product: CASSLWGDGYTF.

In this sample, this clone turned up a few times. The chain combines TRBV3-1 (or the pseudogene TRBV3-2) with TRBJ1-2; a weak D match, TRBD1 (6 bases). The V and J ends lost 1 base and 5 bases respectively, with 14 bases between them. Germline CDR1 reads LGHDT; CDR2 reads YNNKEL (reference sequence). The CDR3 is 15 amino acids. CDR3 in DNA: TGTGCCAGCAGCCAAGGGACAACCACAGGGTATGGCTACACCTTC. This translates into CASSQGTTTGYGYTF.

The chain couples TRBV4-1 to TRBJ1-1, with 8 positions matching TRBD1. Germline trimming cut 3 bases from V and 1 base from J; bases unmatched to any gene: 7. The CDR3 is 16 amino acids. Germline CDR1 reads MGHRA; CDR2 reads YSYEKL. As DNA, the CDR3 is TGCGCCAGCAGCCATACCGGACAGGGTAGGAACACTGAAGCTTTCTTT. Protein product: CASSHTGQGRNTEAFF.

The rearrangement uses TRBV12-5 and TRBJ2-5; TRBD1 aligns across 7 bases. CDR3 length: 16 residues. Germline lookup yields CDR1 LGHNT and CDR2 FRNRAP. V was clipped by 2 bases and J by 1 base; unmatched bases: 7. The CDR3 protein is CASGLPTRQGQETQYF. DNA of the CDR3: TGTGCTAGTGGTTTGCCTACCCGACAGGGCCAAGAGACCCAGTACTTC.

The rearrangement links TRBV6-5 to TRBJ1-2; D may be TRBD1 (5 bases). The CDR3 loop spans 14 amino acids. Germline CDR1 is MNHEY and CDR2 is SVGAGI. The V end lost 6 bases, the J end lost 4 bases, and 15 bases lay between the germline ends. CDR3 loop: CASRVREGGYGYTF. The CDR3 region has the DNA TGTGCCAGCAGGGTCAGGGAGGGTGGCTATGGCTACACCTTC.

The V and J genes are TRBV6-1 and TRBJ2-3; the D gene is possibly TRBD2 (5 bases). The V end was cut by 2 bases, the J end by 0 bases, with 6 bases between. Germline V gene sequence: CDR1 MNHNS, CDR2 SASEGT. This CDR3 contains 14 residues. In DNA, the CDR3 is TGTGCCAGCAGTGAATCTAGCAGCACAGATACGCAGTATTTT. Translated: CASSESSSTDTQYF.

In the case of this clone: A much more abundant neighbour one base away suggests this may be a read error. The chain has TRBV12-3 or TRBV12-4 and TRBJ1-1; D possibly corresponds to TRBD1 (6 bases). Trimming left V 5 bases short and J 2 bases short, with 9 bases between. This CDR3 contains 13 residues. CDR3: CASSLQGNTEAFF. The CDR3 region has the DNA TGTGCCAGCAGTCTACAGGGTAACACTGAAGCTTTCTTT.

This sequence joins TRBV19 and TRBJ2-5; D remains ambiguous. Deletions cut 5 bases from V and 2 bases from J, with 9 bases between. Germline assignment: CDR1 LNHDA and CDR2 SQIVND (reference sequence). This CDR3 contains 13 residues. The CDR3 loop reads CASSLVAQETQYF. CDR3 sequence (DNA): TGTGCCAGTAGTTTGGTAGCTCAAGAGACCCAGTACTTC.

The rearrangement links TRBV10-3 to TRBJ2-2; possible D gene TRBD2, 5 bases. The CDR3 spans 18 residues. In germline, CDR1 is ENHRY, CDR2 SYGVKD. Trimming left V 11 bases short and J 2 bases short, with 27 bases between. CDR3 nucleotides: TGTGCCGCCGCTAGCCCTACAGAGTCAACCTATAACACCGGGGAGCTGTTTTTT. Protein product: CAAASPTESTYNTGELFF.

The DNA for the CDR3 is TGTGCCAGCTCACCGGCGGCCGACCGGGAGACCCAGTACTTC. Translating gives CASSPAADRETQYF. The chain joins TRBV18 to TRBJ2-5; no clear D. The CDR3 consists of 14 residues. V was clipped by 3 bases and J by 5 bases, with 13 bases between them. Germline loops: CDR1 KGHSH, CDR2 LQKENI.

V usage is TRBV2 and J usage is TRBJ2-6; a possible D gene is TRBD2 (6 bases). Germline CDR1 SNHLY, CDR2 FYNNEI. Trimming stripped 0 bases from V and 0 bases from J, with 15 bases between. The CDR3 length is 19 residues. In nucleotides, the CDR3 is TGTGCCAGCAGTGAAGCACCTTGGGACTCTAGCTCTGGGGCCAACGTCCTGACTTTC. Translated: CASSEAPWDSSSGANVLTF.

The chain links TRBV18 to TRBJ2-5; D may be TRBD2 (6 bases). Per the germline V gene, CDR1 is KGHSH and CDR2 is LQKENI. The germline V and J ends were trimmed by 3 bases and 5 bases, with 19 bases remaining between them. The CDR3 contains 16 residues. This CDR3 is CASSPRTTVLLETQYF. The CDR3 DNA is TGTGCCAGCTCACCCCGGACTACCGTCCTCCTGGAGACCCAGTACTTC.

This clone showed up just once. The chain recombines TRBV6-5 with TRBJ1-3, with D perhaps TRBD1 (5 bases). V was cut by 2 bases and J by 7 bases, with 18 bases left in between. Germline V lookup: CDR1 MNHEY, CDR2 SVGAGI. The CDR3 sequence is 16 residues long. CDR3 coding DNA: TGTGCCAGCAGTTACCAGGGAGAACGGGAGGGCAACACCATATATTTT. This translates into CASSYQGEREGNTIYF.